The subject of this entry is one T cell receptor beta chain. Trimming took 2 bases from V and 3 from J, leaving 19 bases between them. The CDR3 contains 17 residues. CDR1 is SQVTM, CDR2 ANQGSEA, per germline. The data are from a study of blood T cell repertoires in COVID-19. The overall study: The United States, Italy and Spain supplied acute and convalescent COVID-19 samples. PBMCs, B-cell-depleted T cells, or T cells provided the cDNA or gDNA that made up the material.

Authors' methods: Reference gene primer amplification gave estimated nucleated cell counts. Profiling relied on immunoSEQ multiplex PCR, and the TCRdb table lists in-frame clones only, not all of them. V and J calls and clone size are copied from that table; D and trimming were computed from the DNA. In the table there are about 150,000 clones, roughly 80% of which are singletons. The sequence came from a man between 50 and 59 years old with active or convalescent COVID-19. Sequences were obtained from peripheral blood. The rearrangement links TRBV29-1 to TRBJ1-4; maybe TRBD1 (5 bases). Written as DNA, the CDR3 is TGCAGCGTTGAAACAGCGGGGGTTAGGGGAGCTAATGAAAAACTGTTTTTT. It yields the protein CSVETAGVRGANEKLFF.